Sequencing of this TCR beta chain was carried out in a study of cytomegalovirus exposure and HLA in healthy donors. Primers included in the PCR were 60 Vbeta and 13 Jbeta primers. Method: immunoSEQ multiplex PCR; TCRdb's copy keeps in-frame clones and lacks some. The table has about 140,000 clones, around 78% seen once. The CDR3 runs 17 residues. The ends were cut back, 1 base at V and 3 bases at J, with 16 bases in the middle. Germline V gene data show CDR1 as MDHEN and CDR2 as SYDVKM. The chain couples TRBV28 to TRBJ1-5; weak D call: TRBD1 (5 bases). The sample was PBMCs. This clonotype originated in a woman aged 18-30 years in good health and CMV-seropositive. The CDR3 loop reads CASSLSWAEGLNQPQHF. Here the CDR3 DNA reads TGTGCCAGCAGTTTATCGTGGGCGGAGGGGCTCAATCAGCCCCAGCATTTT. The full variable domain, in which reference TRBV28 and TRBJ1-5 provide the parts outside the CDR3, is DVKVTQSSRYLVKRTGEKVFLECVQDMDHENMFWYRQDPGLGLRLIYFSYDVKMKEKGDIPEGYSVSREKKERFSLILESASTNQTSMYLCASSLSWAEGLNQPQHFGDGTRLSIL.